This T cell receptor (beta chain) emerged from a study of immune cell composition in non-small cell lung cancer. CDR3 length: 16 residues. The germline V gene encodes CDR1 LNHNV and CDR2 YYDKDF (reference sequence). Germline trimming cut 0 bases from V and 5 bases from J; bases unmatched to any gene: 3. A word on this clone: The identical CDR3 is also encoded by other nucleotide sequences in the sample.

Normal lung was sampled as far from the tumour as possible, at least 3 cm. Here immunoSEQ multiplex PCR was the method, and the copy in TCRdb shows in-frame clones only, minus some. The sample holds 6,400 or so clones, 71% seen once. Sequencing was done on a sample of non-adjacent lung tissue. The chain links TRBV15 to TRBJ1-4; 10 bases fit TRBD1. The TCR was taken from a human donor with non-small cell lung cancer. The CDR3 nucleotides are TGTGCCACCAGCAGAGATCCGGGACAGGGGAATGAAAAACTGTTTTTT. As protein: CATSRDPGQGNEKLFF.